Sequencing of this T cell receptor beta chain was carried out in a study of naive and memory T cell subsets. Broader study findings: This RNA-based method may be sensitive to activation-related transcript changes.

TCR cDNA received a 3' ligated oligonucleotide that carried a UMI. Whole blood, roughly 2.5 ml, came from adult healthy volunteers. Concerning this clonotype: Its antigen is unidentified.

The SP2 primer and nested alpha and beta constant region primers amplified ligated cDNA in four rounds. Each CDR3 protein gets one entry after TCRdb re-called the 5' RACE reads with MiXCR. Altogether about 60,000 distinct CDR3 sequences are present, 7% to 8% being singletons, with the ten largest covering about 19%. Germline CDR1 reads WSHSY; CDR2 reads SAAADI. V gave up 8 bases and J gave up 0 bases; unmatched junction bases: 9. The CDR3 totals 15 residues. The clonotype comes from a female donor in good health. The genes are TRBV10-2 and TRBJ1-1; 7 positions match TRBD1. CDR3: CASPRPGTVNTEAFF. The DNA for the CDR3 is TGCGCCAGCCCCCGACCTGGGACAGTGAACACTGAAGCTTTCTTT.